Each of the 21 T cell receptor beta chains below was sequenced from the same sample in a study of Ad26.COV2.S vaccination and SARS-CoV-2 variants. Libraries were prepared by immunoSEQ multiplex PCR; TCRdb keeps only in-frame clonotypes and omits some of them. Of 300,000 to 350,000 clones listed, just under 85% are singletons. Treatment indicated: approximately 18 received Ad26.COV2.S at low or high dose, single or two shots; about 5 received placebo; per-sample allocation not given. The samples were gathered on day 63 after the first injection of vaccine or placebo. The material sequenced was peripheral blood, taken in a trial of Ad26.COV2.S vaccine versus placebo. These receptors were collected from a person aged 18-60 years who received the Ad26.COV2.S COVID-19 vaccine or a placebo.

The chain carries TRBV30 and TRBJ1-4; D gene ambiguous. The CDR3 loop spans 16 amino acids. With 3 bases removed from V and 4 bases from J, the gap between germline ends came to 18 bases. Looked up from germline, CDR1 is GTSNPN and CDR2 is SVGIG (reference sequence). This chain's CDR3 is CAWRFRWLRINEKLFF. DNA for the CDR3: TGTGCCTGGAGGTTCAGATGGCTACGGATTAATGAAAAACTGTTTTTT.

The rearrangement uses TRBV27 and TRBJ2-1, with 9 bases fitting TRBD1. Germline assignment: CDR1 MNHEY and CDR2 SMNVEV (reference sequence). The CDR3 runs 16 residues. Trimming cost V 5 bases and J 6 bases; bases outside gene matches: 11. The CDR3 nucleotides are TGTGCCAGCAGTGTCTTAGGACAGGGGTGGGTCAATGAGCAGTTCTTC. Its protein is CASSVLGQGWVNEQFF.

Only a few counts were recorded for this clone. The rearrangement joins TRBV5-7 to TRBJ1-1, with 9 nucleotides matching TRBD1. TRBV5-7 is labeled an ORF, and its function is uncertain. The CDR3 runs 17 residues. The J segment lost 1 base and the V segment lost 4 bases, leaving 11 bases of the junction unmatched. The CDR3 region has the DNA TGTGCCAGCAGCGCGGGACAGGGAGGGAGGGCGAACACTGAAGCTTTCTTT. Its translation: CASSAGQGGRANTEAFF.

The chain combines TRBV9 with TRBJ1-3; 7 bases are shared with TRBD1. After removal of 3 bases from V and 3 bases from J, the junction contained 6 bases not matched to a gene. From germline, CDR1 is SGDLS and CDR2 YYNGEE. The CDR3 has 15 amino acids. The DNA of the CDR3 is TGTGCCAGCAGCGCCCGACAGGGTGTTGGAAACACCATATATTTT. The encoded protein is CASSARQGVGNTIYF.

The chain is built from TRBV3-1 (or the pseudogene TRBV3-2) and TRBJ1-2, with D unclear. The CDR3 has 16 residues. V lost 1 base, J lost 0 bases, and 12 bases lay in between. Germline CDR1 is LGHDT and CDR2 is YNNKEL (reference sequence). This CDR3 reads CASSQGREQSNYGYTF. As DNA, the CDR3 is TGTGCCAGCAGCCAAGGGCGGGAACAGTCTAACTATGGCTACACCTTC.

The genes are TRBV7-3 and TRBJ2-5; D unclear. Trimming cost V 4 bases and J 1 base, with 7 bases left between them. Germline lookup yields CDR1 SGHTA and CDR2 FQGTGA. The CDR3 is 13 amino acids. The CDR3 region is CASSSPGQETQYF. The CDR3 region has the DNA TGTGCCAGCAGCTCACCGGGCCAAGAGACCCAGTACTTC.

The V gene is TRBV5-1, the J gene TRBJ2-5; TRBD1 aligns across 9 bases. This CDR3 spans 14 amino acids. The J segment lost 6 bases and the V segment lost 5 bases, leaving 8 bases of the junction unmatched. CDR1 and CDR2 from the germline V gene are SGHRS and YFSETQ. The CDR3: CASRRDRAPKTQYF. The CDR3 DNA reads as TGCGCCAGCAGAAGGGACAGGGCTCCGAAGACCCAGTACTTC.

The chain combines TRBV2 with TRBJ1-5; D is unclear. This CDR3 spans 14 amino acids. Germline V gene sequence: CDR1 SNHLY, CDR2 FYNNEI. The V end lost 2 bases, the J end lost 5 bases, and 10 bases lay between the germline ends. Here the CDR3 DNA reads TGTGCCAGCAGTGAATATTTAAAGGATCAGCCCCAGCATTTT. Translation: CASSEYLKDQPQHF.

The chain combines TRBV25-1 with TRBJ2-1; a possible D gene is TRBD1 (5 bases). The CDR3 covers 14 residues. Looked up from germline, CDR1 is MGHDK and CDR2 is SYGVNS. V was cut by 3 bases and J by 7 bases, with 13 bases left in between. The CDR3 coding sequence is TGTGCCAGCAGTGAGGTAGGGGTAGGAAATGAGCAGTTCTTC. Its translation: CASSEVGVGNEQFF.

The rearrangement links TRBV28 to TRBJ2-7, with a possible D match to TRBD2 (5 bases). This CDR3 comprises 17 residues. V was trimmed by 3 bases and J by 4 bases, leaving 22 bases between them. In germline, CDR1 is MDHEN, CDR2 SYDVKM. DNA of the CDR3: TGTGCCAGCAGTTTCCCAACTAGTTCCCATGGAGTTTACGAGCAGTACTTC. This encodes CASSFPTSSHGVYEQYF.

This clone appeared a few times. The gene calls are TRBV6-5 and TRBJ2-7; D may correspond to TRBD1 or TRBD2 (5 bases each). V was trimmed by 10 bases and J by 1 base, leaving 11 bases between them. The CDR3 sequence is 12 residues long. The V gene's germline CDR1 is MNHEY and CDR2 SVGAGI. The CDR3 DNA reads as TGTGCCACCAGGGACGGATCCTACGAGCAGTACTTC. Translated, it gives CATRDGSYEQYF.

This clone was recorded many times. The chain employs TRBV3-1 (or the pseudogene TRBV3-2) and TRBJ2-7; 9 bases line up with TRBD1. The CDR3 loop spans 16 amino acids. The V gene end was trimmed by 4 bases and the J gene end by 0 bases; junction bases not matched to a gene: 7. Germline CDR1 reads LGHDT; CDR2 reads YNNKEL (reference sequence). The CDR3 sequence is CASSPLGQGNSYEQYF. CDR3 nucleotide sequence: TGTGCCAGCAGCCCATTGGGACAGGGAAACTCCTACGAGCAGTACTTC.

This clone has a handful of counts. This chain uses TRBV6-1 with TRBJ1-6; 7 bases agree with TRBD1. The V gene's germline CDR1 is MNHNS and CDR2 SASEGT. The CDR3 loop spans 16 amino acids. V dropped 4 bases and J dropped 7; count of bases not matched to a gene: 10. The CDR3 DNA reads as TGTGCCAGCAGTGCTCCGGCCGGGACAGCAAATTCACCCCTCCACTTT. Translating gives CASSAPAGTANSPLHF.

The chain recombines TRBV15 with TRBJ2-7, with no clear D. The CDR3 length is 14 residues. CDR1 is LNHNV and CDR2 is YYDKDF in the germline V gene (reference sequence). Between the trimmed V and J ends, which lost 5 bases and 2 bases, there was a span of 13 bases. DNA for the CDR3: TGTGCCACCAGCGTAACCCCACCCACCTACGAGCAGTACTTC. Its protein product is CATSVTPPTYEQYF.

CDR3 in DNA: TGTGCCAGCAGCTTGTCCCACGCCGGGACAGGGTATAACGAGCAGTACTTC. It is translated as CASSLSHAGTGYNEQYF. V is TRBV11-2 and J is TRBJ2-7; 9 nucleotides align to TRBD1. Trimming cost V 3 bases and J 5 bases; bases outside gene matches: 14. CDR3 length: 17 amino acids. Germline lookup yields CDR1 SGHAT and CDR2 FQNNGV.

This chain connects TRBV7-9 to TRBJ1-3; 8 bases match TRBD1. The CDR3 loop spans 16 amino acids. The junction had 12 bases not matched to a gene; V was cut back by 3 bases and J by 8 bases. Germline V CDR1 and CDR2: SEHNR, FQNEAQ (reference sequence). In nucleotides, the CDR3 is TGTGCCAGCAGCTTTCGGCGAGACAGGGGAGGCGACACCATATATTTT. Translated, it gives CASSFRRDRGGDTIYF.

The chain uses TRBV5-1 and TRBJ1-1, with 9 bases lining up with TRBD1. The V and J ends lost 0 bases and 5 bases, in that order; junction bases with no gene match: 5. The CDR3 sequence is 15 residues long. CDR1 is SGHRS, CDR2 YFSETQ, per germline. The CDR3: CASSLVPTGGTEAFF. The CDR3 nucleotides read TGCGCCAGCAGCTTGGTTCCGACAGGGGGGACTGAAGCTTTCTTT.

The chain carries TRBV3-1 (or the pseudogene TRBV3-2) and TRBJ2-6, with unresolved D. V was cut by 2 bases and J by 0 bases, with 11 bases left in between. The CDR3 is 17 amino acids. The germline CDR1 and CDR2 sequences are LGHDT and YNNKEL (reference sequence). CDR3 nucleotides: TGTGCCAGCAGCCAATATATACTGAGCTCTGGGGCCAACGTCCTGACTTTC. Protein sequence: CASSQYILSSGANVLTF.

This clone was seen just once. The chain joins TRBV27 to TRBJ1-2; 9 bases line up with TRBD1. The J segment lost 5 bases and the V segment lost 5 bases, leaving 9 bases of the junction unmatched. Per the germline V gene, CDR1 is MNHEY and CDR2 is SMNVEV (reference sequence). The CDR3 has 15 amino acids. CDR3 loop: CASSPRDRALYGYTF. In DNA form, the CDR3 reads TGTGCCAGCAGTCCTCGGGACAGGGCTTTGTATGGCTACACCTTC.

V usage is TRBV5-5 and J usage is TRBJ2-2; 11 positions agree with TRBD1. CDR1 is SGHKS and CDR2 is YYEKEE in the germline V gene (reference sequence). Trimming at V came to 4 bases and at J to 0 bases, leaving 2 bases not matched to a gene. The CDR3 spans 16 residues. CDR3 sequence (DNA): TGTGCCAGCAGCAAGGGACAGGGGGCGAACACCGGGGAGCTGTTTTTT. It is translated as CASSKGQGANTGELFF.

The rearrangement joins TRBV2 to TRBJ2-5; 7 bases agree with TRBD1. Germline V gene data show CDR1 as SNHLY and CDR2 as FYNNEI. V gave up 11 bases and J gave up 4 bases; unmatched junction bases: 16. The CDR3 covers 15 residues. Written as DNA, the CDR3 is TGTGCCGGCAAAGGACGAGGGGGCCCCCTAGAGACCCAGTACTTC. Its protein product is CAGKGRGGPLETQYF. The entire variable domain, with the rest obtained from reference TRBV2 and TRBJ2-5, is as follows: EPEVTQTPSHQVTQMGQEVILRCVPISNHLYFYWYRQILGQKVEFLVSFYNNEISEKSEIFDDQFSVERPDGSNFTLKIRSTKLEDSAMYFCAGKGRGGPLETQYFGPGTRLLVL.